Listed below are T cell receptor beta chains from one sample, sequenced in a study of cytomegalovirus exposure and HLA in healthy donors. TCRdb keeps only in-frame clones here, not all; method: immunoSEQ multiplex PCR. This listing includes around 70,000 clones. Specimen: PBMCs. These receptors were taken from a female donor in good health and CMV-seropositive. Each CDR3 is given with its conserved first and last residue. A D gene is named only where the DNA matches it firmly.

v_gene	j_gene	d_gene	CDR3nt	CDR3aa
TRBV7-2	TRBJ2-5	.	TGTGCCAGCAGCCATGACAGCCAAGAGACCCAGTACTTC	CASSHDSQETQYF
TRBV6-5	TRBJ1-6	TRBD1	TGTGCCAGCAGTTTCGTCGGGACAGAGATTAATTCACCCCTCCACTTT	CASSFVGTEINSPLHF
TRBV9	TRBJ2-7	.	TGTGCCAGCAGCGTAGGAGGGCAGGCTGCCTACGAGCAGTACTTC	CASSVGGQAAYEQYF
TRBV4-1	TRBJ2-3	.	TGCGCCAGCAGCCAAGATGACGCCGGGAGACTCACAGATACGCAGTATTTT	CASSQDDAGRLTDTQYF
TRBV18	TRBJ2-1	.	TGTGCCAGCTCACCGCCAAACAGGGACCTTCAGTTCTTC	CASSPPNRDLQFF
TRBV19	TRBJ2-3	.	TGTGCCAGTAGTGCCCGAAGTGGCGGGACCTTTTTT	CASSARSGGTFF
TRBV7-2	TRBJ2-7	.	TGTGCCAGCAGCTCCCTGGGCCACGAGCAGTACTTC	CASSSLGHEQYF
TRBV4-1	TRBJ1-5	TRBD1	TGCGCCAGCAGCCTGCGGACAGGCGGGCAGCCCCAGCATTTT	CASSLRTGGQPQHF
TRBV28	TRBJ2-7	.	TGTGCCAGCAGTTTATGGGAGGCGAGCTCCTACGAGCAGTACTTC	CASSLWEASSYEQYF
TRBV6-5	TRBJ1-1	.	TGTGCCAGCATGGGGGGTTACACTGAAGCTTTCTTT	CASMGGYTEAFF
TRBV6-5	TRBJ1-1	TRBD1	TGTGCCAGCAGATACACAGGGGGAAAGAACACTGAAGCTTTCTTT	CASRYTGGKNTEAFF
TRBV2	TRBJ2-5	.	TGTGCCAGCATGAGGAGCGAGACCCAGTACTTC	CASMRSETQYF
TRBV28	TRBJ2-7	.	TGTGCCAGCAGTTTTGCAGACACCTACGAGCAGTACTTC	CASSFADTYEQYF
TRBV29-1	TRBJ2-3	TRBD2	TGCAGCGTTGAACTAGCGGGAGGGCCGGGGGATACGCAGTATTTT	CSVELAGGPGDTQYF
TRBV6-1	TRBJ1-2	TRBD1	TGTGCCAGCAGTGAAGCGACTGACAGGGATGGCTACACCTTC	CASSEATDRDGYTF
TRBV6-5	TRBJ2-3	.	TGTGCCAGCAAAATCTACGGCACAGATACGCAGTATTTT	CASKIYGTDTQYF
TRBV12-5	TRBJ2-1	.	TGTGCTAGTGCCCCGGGAGGCAGGGGAAATGAGCAGTTCTTC	CASAPGGRGNEQFF
TRBV6-5	TRBJ1-4	TRBD1	TGTGCCAGCAGTGCCTACTTAGGACAGGGTAAAAAACTGTTTTTT	CASSAYLGQGKKLFF
TRBV5-6	TRBJ1-2	.	TGTGCCAGCAGCTTACGGGGGAACTATGGCTACACCTTC	CASSLRGNYGYTF
TRBV5-6	TRBJ2-2	.	TGTGCCAGCAGCTCCGTCGGGGAGCTGTTTTTT	CASSSVGELFF
TRBV11-2	TRBJ1-2	.	TGTGCCAGCAGCTTAGAAGGGGCGGCTAACTATGGCTACACCTTC	CASSLEGAANYGYTF
TRBV6-6	TRBJ1-1	.	TGTGCCAGCATCCGGGACGGGGGTAACACTGAAGCTTTCTTT	CASIRDGGNTEAFF
TRBV5-4	TRBJ2-3	TRBD2	TGTGCCAGCAACCCCGGGACTAGCGGGGTATGGAACACAGATACGCAGTATTTT	CASNPGTSGVWNTDTQYF
TRBV14	TRBJ2-5	TRBD2	TGTGCCAGCAGCCCCCTTGGCGGGAGGGCCGGCGAGACCCAGTACTTC	CASSPLGGRAGETQYF
TRBV7-9	TRBJ1-2	TRBD1	TGTGCCAGCAGCTTGGACAGGAGGGAAGGAGATGGCTACACCTTC	CASSLDRREGDGYTF
TRBV20-1	TRBJ2-3	.	TGCAGTGCCCCTAGTATAGTTACGCAGTATTTT	CSAPSIVTQYF
TRBV5-1	TRBJ2-2	TRBD1	TGCGCCAGCAGCCCCGGGACAGGGCCCACCGGGGAGCTGTTTTTT	CASSPGTGPTGELFF
TRBV5-1	TRBJ1-3	.	TGCGCCAGCAGCTTGGAGCCCGGGGCTGGAAACACCATATATTTT	CASSLEPGAGNTIYF
TRBV6-5	TRBJ2-7	TRBD1	TGTGCCAGCAGTTACAGGGACAGCATGTACTTC	CASSYRDSMYF
TRBV5-1	TRBJ2-1	.	TGCGCCAGCAGTCCGGTCGGGGGAGGTTACAATGAGCAGTTCTTC	CASSPVGGGYNEQFF
TRBV15	TRBJ1-5	.	TGTGCCACCAGCAGAGATCTCCAGGTCAATCAGCCCCAGCATTTT	CATSRDLQVNQPQHF
TRBV4-3	TRBJ1-6	.	TGCGCCAGCAGCCAAGCAGCGGGAACCAGTAATTCACCCCTCCACTTT	CASSQAAGTSNSPLHF
TRBV27	TRBJ2-3	.	TGTGCCAGCAGGGTAGCGGGCACAGATACGCAGTATTTT	CASRVAGTDTQYF
TRBV2	TRBJ1-5	TRBD1	TGTGCCAGCAGTCGGACAGGGAGCAATCAGCCCCAGCATTTT	CASSRTGSNQPQHF
TRBV6-5	TRBJ1-3	TRBD1	TGTGCCAGCAGTCGACAGGGGAGTAACGGAAACACCATATATTTT	CASSRQGSNGNTIYF
TRBV10-3	TRBJ2-7	TRBD1	TGTGCCATCAGGGGGACAGGGTCCGACGAGCAGTACTTC	CAIRGTGSDEQYF
TRBV6-5	TRBJ1-5	.	TGTGCCAGCAGAAGACAGCCTTATAGCAATCAGCCCCAGCATTTT	CASRRQPYSNQPQHF
TRBV18	TRBJ2-2	TRBD2	TGTGCCAGCTCACCACCAATTAGCGGGATCACCGGGGAGCTGTTTTTT	CASSPPISGITGELFF
TRBV6-5	TRBJ1-2	TRBD1	TGTGCCAGCAGTTACGGGACAGGCGGCCGATATGGCTACACCTTC	CASSYGTGGRYGYTF